The subject of this entry is one T cell receptor beta chain. The source of the sample is a study of blood T cell repertoires in COVID-19. Per the study methods: Estimation of nucleated cell counts relied on the amplification of reference gene primers. The assay was immunoSEQ multiplex PCR, and TCRdb's table has in-frame clones only and misses some. V and J calls and clone size are those listed in that table; D and trimming were worked out from the DNA. The sample shows 200,000 or so clones, 89% of them seen only once. V lost 5 bases, J lost 7 bases, and 10 bases lay in between. Germline loops: CDR1 SGDLS, CDR2 YYNGEE. The length of the CDR3 is 12 residues.

Sequenced material: peripheral blood. This clonotype was sampled from a man in his 60s who had recovered from COVID-19. The chain is built from TRBV9 and TRBJ2-1; D unclear. The CDR3: CASSARENEQFF. The CDR3 DNA reads as TGTGCCAGCAGTGCAAGAGAAAATGAGCAGTTCTTC. Drawing the rest from reference TRBV9 and TRBJ2-1, the complete variable domain is DSGVTQTPKHLITATGQRVTLRCSPRSGDLSVYWYQQSLDQGLQFLIQYYNGEERAKGNILERFSAQQFPDLHSELNLSSLELGDSALYFCASSARENEQFFGPGTRLTVL.